The entry below describes one T cell receptor (beta chain). The method was immunoSEQ multiplex PCR; TCRdb's version includes in-frame clones alone and lacks a portion of them. The repertoire has about 72,000 clones, around nine tenths of them found once; the top ten carry about 0.39%. Germline assignment: CDR1 MNHNS and CDR2 SASEGT. V was cut by 3 bases and J by 3 bases, with 8 bases left in between. The CDR3 runs 13 residues. The data derive from a study of technical replicates of blood from a few donors. Sequencing was carried out using T cells isolated from PBMCs. This receptor was identified in a human donor in good health. This chain links TRBV6-1 with TRBJ1-2; possible D gene TRBD1, 5 bases. The CDR3 protein is CASSEGDYYGYTF. CDR3 bases: TGTGCCAGCAGTGAGGGGGACTACTATGGCTACACCTTC.